Each of the 11 T cell receptor beta chains below was sequenced from the same sample in a study of shared clonotypes between healthy human individuals. Sequencing used immunoSEQ multiplex PCR; TCRdb keeps in-frame clones, though not all of them. Here the sample spans 650,000 to 800,000 clones, just under 75% being singletons. Sequencing used memory CD4+ T cells sorted from blood. The subset denotes: CD45RA-negative fraction. The receptor set was obtained from a woman in her 30s in good health.

This chain uses TRBV11-2 with TRBJ2-3; D call uncertain. With 2 bases removed from V and 7 bases from J, the gap between germline ends came to 7 bases. CDR1 and CDR2 from the germline V gene are SGHAT and FQNNGV. The CDR3 runs to 12 residues. CDR3 sequence reads: CASSLFLYTQYF. The CDR3 DNA reads as TGTGCCAGCAGCTTATTCTTATATACGCAGTATTTT.

About this clone itself: This may come from a read error, since a much larger clone is one base off. J is TRBJ1-1 and V is TRBV6-5; D is ambiguous. The CDR3 totals 13 residues. Trimming cost V 4 bases and J 1 base, with 7 bases left between them. Germline V gene lookup returns CDR1 MNHEY and CDR2 SVGAGI. The CDR3 loop reads CASSLEGNTEAFF. The CDR3 DNA reads as TGTGCCAGCAGTTTAGAGGGGAACACTGAAGCTTTCTTT.

This chain links TRBV5-4 with TRBJ2-2, with 15 bases lining up with TRBD2. Per germline, CDR1 SGHNT and CDR2 YYREEE (reference sequence). After removal of 5 bases from V and 6 bases from J, the junction contained 5 bases not matched to a gene. The CDR3 contains 16 residues. The CDR3 protein is CASSGLAGGPPGELFF. CDR3 coding DNA: TGTGCCAGCAGTGGACTAGCGGGAGGGCCCCCCGGGGAGCTGTTTTTT.

Here the CDR3 reads CASTGGAGYSGANVLTF. CDR3 sequence (DNA): TGTGCCAGCACAGGGGGGGCCGGGTACTCTGGGGCCAACGTCCTGACTTTC. The rearrangement joins TRBV11-2 to TRBJ2-6; D possibly uses TRBD1 or TRBD2 (7 bases each). There are 17 residues in the CDR3. Germline-derived CDR1 and CDR2 are SGHAT and FQNNGV. The V gene lost 7 bases and the J gene lost 0 bases, with 16 bases spanning the gap.

This chain uses TRBV5-6 with TRBJ2-5; the D is unclear. The CDR3 runs 13 residues. V was clipped by 0 bases and J by 2 bases, with 5 bases between them. Germline-derived CDR1 and CDR2 are SGHDT and YYEEEE. CDR3 loop: CASSLALQETQYF. The CDR3 DNA follows: TGTGCCAGCAGCTTGGCTCTACAAGAGACCCAGTACTTC.

The chain links TRBV19 to TRBJ1-5; 9 nucleotides align to TRBD1. In germline, CDR1 is LNHDA, CDR2 SQIVND (reference sequence). The CDR3 length is 15 residues. The J segment lost 7 bases and the V segment lost 5 bases, leaving 9 bases of the junction unmatched. The CDR3 spells CASSVAGTGKQPQHF. The CDR3 DNA sequence: TGTGCCAGTAGTGTGGCCGGGACAGGGAAGCAGCCCCAGCATTTT. The whole variable domain, filled in from reference TRBV19 and TRBJ1-5, reads DGGITQSPKYLFRKEGQNVTLSCEQNLNHDAMYWYRQDPGQGLRLIYYSQIVNDFQKGDIAEGYSVSREKKESFPLTVTSAQKNPTAFYLCASSVAGTGKQPQHFGDGTRLSIL.

This clone is a singleton in its sample. CDR3 coding DNA: TGTGCCAGCAGTCCCGGGACAGGTTTTGGGGGCTACACCTTC. Protein sequence: CASSPGTGFGGYTF. The chain carries TRBV27 and TRBJ1-2; TRBD1 matches at 8 bases. The CDR3 runs 14 residues. Per the germline V gene, CDR1 is MNHEY and CDR2 is SMNVEV (reference sequence). The J segment lost 8 bases and the V segment lost 5 bases, leaving 10 bases of the junction unmatched.

A single count supports this clone. This CDR3 reads CASSIIGDGQPQHF. The CDR3 DNA reads TGTGCCAGTAGTATAATTGGGGATGGTCAGCCCCAGCATTTT. This rearrangement joins TRBV19 to TRBJ1-5, with D uncertain. Germline loops: CDR1 LNHDA, CDR2 SQIVND (reference sequence). The CDR3 runs to 14 residues. Trimming cost V 2 bases and J 6 bases, with 11 bases left between them.

CDR3 nucleotide sequence: TGTGCCAGCAGATCTCCTCGGAAGGAGACCCAGTACTTC. Translation: CASRSPRKETQYF. The chain links TRBV2 to TRBJ2-5; D not resolved. The CDR3 covers 13 residues. The V gene lost 6 bases and the J gene lost 5 bases, with 13 bases spanning the gap. CDR1 SNHLY and CDR2 FYNNEI come from the germline V gene.

V gene TRBV11-2 combines with J gene TRBJ2-5, with 9 bases aligning to TRBD1. This CDR3 comprises 15 residues. After removal of 1 base from V and 4 bases from J, the junction contained 4 bases not matched to a gene. The germline gives CDR1 SGHAT, CDR2 FQNNGV. CDR3 nucleotide sequence: TGTGCCAGCAGCTTAGGGACAGGGGACTCAGAGACCCAGTACTTC. Translated, it gives CASSLGTGDSETQYF.

This clone showed up just once. The chain has TRBV14 and TRBJ1-3; D ambiguous. CDR1 and CDR2 from the germline V gene are SGHDN and FVKESK. This CDR3 comprises 13 residues. V was cut by 5 bases and J by 4 bases, with 9 bases left in between. The CDR3 is CASSSNVGNTIYF. The CDR3 DNA reads as TGTGCCAGCAGCTCCAACGTCGGAAACACCATATATTTT.